This TCR beta chain was sequenced in a study of T cell repertoires in cytomegalovirus infection. Overall study: CMV infection together with matching HLA type was indicated by public TCR beta signatures. Overall study results and limits: Carriage of CMV together with the relevant HLA was identifiable through cumulative public TCR beta family frequency. HLA-C-restricted CMV clonotypes gave the most frequent clonotype in two of eight donors.

V lost 4 bases to trimming and J lost 6 bases, with 16 bases between them. Germline V CDR1 and CDR2: MGHRA, YSYEKL. The CDR3 is 15 residues long. TCRdb independently ran MiXCR on the reads; one entry per CDR3 protein. The repertoire consists of about 110,000 distinct CDR3 sequences, with about a tenth occurring once and the leading ten covering over 25%. This clonotype has ten or more counts. Its antigen is not known. This clonotype was sampled from a human donor in good health (CMV status not recorded). Some clones in this sample may be carry-over from other donors' samples. This chain joins TRBV4-1 and TRBJ1-5, with D perhaps matching TRBD1 (6 bases). The specimen sequenced was PBMCs, sequenced either directly or after in vitro stimulation (not recorded which). Here the CDR3 DNA reads TGCGCCAGCAGCCTAGTTTGGGGGGCGGGTCAGCCCCAGCATTTT. The encoded protein is CASSLVWGAGQPQHF.